This T cell receptor beta chain originates from a study of cytomegalovirus exposure and HLA in healthy donors. Amplification used 60 Vbeta primers and 13 Jbeta primers. Measured with immunoSEQ multiplex PCR; TCRdb has only the in-frame clones, and not every one. The sample lists 150,000 to 180,000 clones, about 83% occurring once. This CDR3 spans 13 amino acids. Trimming removed 3 bases at V and 7 bases at J, with 7 bases between. Germline CDR1 is SGHNT and CDR2 is YENEEA. The sequencing input was PBMCs. The receptor was isolated from a woman in her thirties or forties in good health and CMV-seronegative. The chain has TRBV11-3 and TRBJ1-6, with D perhaps matching TRBD1 (6 bases). In DNA, the CDR3 is TGTGCCAGCAGCTTTAGGGGGAATTCACCCCTCCACTTT. This sequence encodes CASSFRGNSPLHF. Combining the CDR3 with reference TRBV11-3 and TRBJ1-6 gives the whole variable domain EAGVVQSPRYKIIEKKQPVAFWCNPISGHNTLYWYLQNLGQGPELLIRYENEEAVDDSQLPKDRFSAERLKGVDSTLKIQPAELGDSAVYLCASSFRGNSPLHFGNGTRLTVT.